Detailed here is one T cell receptor (beta chain). This CDR3 contains 17 residues. Germline CDR1 reads SGHRS; CDR2 reads YFSETQ. V lost 1 base and J lost 0; bases outside the gene matches: 5. Profiled with immunoSEQ multiplex PCR; TCRdb holds only in-frame clones, not every one. The sample lists roughly 100,000 clones, approximately 85% seen once, with 3% to 4.5% in the top ten. The source of the sample is a study of OX40 agonist ivuxolimab in advanced cancers. Study-level background: Subjects had a mean age of roughly 57 years, with a range of about 23 to 90; more than 75% were male.

Sequencing was performed on CD4+ or CD8+ T cells sorted from blood, taken in a trial of the OX40 agonist ivuxolimab. J is TRBJ2-7 and V is TRBV5-1, with 12 bases lining up with TRBD2. The TCR was taken from an adult with an advanced solid tumor such as melanoma, head and neck, liver or kidney cancer. CDR3 coding DNA: TGCGCCAGCAGCTTGAGGCTAGCGGGAGGGAGCTCCTACGAGCAGTACTTC. It is translated as CASSLRLAGGSSYEQYF.